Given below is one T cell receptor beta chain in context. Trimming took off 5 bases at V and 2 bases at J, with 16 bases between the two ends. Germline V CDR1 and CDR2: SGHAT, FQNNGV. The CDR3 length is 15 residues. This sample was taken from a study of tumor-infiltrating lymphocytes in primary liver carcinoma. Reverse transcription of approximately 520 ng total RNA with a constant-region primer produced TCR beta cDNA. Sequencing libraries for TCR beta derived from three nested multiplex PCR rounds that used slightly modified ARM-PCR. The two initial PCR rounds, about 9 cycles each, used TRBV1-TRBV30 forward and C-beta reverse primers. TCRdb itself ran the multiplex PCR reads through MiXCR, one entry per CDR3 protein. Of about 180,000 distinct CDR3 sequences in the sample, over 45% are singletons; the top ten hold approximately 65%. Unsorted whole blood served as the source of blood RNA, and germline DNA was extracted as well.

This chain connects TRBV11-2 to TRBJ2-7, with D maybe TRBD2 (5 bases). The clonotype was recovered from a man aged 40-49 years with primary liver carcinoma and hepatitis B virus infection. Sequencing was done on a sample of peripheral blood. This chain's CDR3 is CASSQGQRCPYEQYF. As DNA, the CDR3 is TGTGCCAGCAGCCAAGGTCAGCGGTGCCCCTACGAGCAGTACTTC.